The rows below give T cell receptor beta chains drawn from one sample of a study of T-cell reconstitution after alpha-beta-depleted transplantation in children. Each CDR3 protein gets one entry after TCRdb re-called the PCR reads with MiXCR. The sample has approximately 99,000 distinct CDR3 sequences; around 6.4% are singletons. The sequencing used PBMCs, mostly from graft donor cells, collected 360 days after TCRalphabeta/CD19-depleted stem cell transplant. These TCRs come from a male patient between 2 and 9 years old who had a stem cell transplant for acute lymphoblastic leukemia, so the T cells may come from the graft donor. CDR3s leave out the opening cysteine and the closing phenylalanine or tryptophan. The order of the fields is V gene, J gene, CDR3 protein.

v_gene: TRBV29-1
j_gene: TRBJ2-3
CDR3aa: SVEERGRMDTQY

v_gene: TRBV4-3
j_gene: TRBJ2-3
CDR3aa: ASSQATPRDTQY

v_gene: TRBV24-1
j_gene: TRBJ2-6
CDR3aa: ATSDPLSGANVLT

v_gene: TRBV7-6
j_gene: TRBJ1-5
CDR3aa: ASSSGPRGNQPQH

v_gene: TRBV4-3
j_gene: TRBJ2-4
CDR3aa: ASSQAQWDGNIQY

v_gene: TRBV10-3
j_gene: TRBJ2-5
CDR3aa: AITPGGGETQY

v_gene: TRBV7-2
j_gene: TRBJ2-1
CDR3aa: ASSLAPNEQF

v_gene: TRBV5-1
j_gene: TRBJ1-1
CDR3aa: ASSIWTGGNTEAF

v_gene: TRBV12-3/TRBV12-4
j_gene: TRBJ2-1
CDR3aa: ASSPGTEQF

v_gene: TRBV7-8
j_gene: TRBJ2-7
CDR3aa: ASSLVAEQY

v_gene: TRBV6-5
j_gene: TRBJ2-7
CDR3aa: ASSSRGTGYYEQY

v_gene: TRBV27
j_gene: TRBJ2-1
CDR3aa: ASSLWRASGGSYNEQF

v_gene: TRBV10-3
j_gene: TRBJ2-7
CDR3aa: AIRLRVTYEQY

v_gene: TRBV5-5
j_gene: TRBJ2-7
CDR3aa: ASSMTGQVQY

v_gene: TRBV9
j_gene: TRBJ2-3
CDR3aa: ASSNWWGPAVDTQY

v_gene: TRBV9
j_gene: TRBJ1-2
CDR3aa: ASSVGDRESYGYT

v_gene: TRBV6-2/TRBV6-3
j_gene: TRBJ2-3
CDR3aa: AISQGRTDTQY

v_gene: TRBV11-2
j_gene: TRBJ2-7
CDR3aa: ASSFGLAGEYEQY

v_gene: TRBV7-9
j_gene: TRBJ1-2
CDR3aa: ASSSVINYGYT

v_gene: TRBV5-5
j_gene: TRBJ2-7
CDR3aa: ASRSAGTGSYEQY

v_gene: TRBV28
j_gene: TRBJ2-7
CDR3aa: ASSPGRGGHHEQY

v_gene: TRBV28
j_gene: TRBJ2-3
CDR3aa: ASTTAAGGADTQY

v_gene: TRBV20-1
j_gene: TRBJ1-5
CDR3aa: SARDPFKGKGAGQPQH

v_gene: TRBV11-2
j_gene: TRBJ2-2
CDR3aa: ASSPRHGGELF

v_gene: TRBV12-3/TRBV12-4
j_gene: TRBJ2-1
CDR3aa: ASSLGVSGIYNEQF

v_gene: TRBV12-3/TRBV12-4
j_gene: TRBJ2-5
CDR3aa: ASSPIRFKRRETQY

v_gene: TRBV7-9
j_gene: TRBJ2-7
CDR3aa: ASSLRVNLAYEQY

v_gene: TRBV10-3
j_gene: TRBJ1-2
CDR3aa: AISPPGDGIANA

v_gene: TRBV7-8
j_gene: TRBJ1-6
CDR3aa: ASSHFGGGDSPLH

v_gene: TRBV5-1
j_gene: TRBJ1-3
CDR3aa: ASSLEGTDSGNTIY

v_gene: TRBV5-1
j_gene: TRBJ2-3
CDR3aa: ASSLAEQSTDTQY

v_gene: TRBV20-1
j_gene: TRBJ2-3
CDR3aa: SAGDGQVMEWADTQY

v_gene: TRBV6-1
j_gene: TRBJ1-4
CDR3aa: ASRPSVGTATNEKLF

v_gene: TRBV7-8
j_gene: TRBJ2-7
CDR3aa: ASTPGQVPYEQY

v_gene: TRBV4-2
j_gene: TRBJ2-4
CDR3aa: ASSRSTGTEENIQY

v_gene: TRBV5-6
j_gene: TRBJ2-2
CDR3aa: ASSLDVSGGAGELF

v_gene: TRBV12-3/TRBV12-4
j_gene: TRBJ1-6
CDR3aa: ASSGALSGHNSPLH

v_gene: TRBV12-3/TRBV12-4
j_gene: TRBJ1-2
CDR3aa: ASSLNRVNYGYT

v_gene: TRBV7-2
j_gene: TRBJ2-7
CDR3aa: ASSAHTSGGLYEQY

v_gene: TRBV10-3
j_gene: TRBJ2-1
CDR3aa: AISEIPSSYNEQF

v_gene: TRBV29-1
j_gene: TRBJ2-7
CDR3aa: SVEWAGPEQY

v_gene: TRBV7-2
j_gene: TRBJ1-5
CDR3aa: ASSLGLQGTYQPQH

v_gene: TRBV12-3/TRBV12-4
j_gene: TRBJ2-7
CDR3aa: ASSQGLYEQY

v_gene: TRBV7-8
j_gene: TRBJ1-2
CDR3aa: ASSRIALGVGALMDGYT

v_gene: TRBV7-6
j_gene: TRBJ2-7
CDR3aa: ASSSTSGSSYEQY

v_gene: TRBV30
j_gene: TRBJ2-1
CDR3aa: AWSVGNEQF

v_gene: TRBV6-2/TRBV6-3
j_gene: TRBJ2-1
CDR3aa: ASSYVRGFYNEQF

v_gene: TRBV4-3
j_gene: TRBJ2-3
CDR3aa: ASSQESPPHLY

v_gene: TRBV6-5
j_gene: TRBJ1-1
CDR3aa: ASSLRGKKAF

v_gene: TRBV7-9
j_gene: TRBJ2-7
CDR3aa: ASSSAQGRRTYEQY

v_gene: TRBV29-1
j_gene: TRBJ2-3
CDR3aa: SVPNYDTQY

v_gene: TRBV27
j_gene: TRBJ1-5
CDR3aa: ASSPSGFPLQPQH

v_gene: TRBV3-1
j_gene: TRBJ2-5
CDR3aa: ASSPGQQETQY